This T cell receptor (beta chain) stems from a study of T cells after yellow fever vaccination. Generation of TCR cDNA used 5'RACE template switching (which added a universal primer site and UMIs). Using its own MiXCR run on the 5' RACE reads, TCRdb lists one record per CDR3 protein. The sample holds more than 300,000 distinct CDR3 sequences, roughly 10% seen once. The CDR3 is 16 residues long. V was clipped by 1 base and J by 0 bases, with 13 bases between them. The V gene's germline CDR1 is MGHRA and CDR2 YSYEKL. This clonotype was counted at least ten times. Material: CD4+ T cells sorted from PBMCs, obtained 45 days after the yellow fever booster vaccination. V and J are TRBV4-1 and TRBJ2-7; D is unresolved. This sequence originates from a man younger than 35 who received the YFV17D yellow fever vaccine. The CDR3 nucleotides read TGCGCCAGCAGCCAAGGTTTTCGAACCCGCTCCTACGAGCAGTACTTC. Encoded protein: CASSQGFRTRSYEQYF.